The 10 T cell receptor beta chains below all came from one sample that was sequenced in a study of blood T cell repertoires in COVID-19. Only in-frame clones appear in the TCRdb table, and some are missing; sequencing was by immunoSEQ multiplex PCR. The data show 190,000 or so clones, approximately 85% seen once. Sequencing was performed on peripheral blood. These receptors were obtained from a woman at least 80 years old with acute or convalescent COVID-19.

V is TRBV30 and J is TRBJ2-7; 10 bases are a match to TRBD2. The CDR3 is made up of 15 amino acids. CDR1 GTSNPN and CDR2 SVGIG come from the germline V gene (reference sequence). The junction had 10 bases not matched to a gene; V was cut back by 3 bases and J by 5 bases. For the CDR3, the DNA is TGTGCCTGGAGCCCCGGACTAGCGGTAGTCAACGAGCAGTACTTC. This gives the protein CAWSPGLAVVNEQYF.

V gene TRBV9 combines with J gene TRBJ1-2; TRBD1 matches at 11 bases. Losses at the gene ends were 3 bases for V and 4 bases for J; bases not matched to a gene: 11. Looked up from germline, CDR1 is SGDLS and CDR2 is YYNGEE. This CDR3 has 17 amino acids. The CDR3 nucleotides are TGTGCCAGCAGCGCCCCCGGGACAGGGGGGTTCTCCTATGGCTACACCTTC. Its protein is CASSAPGTGGFSYGYTF. The whole variable domain, filled in from reference TRBV9 and TRBJ1-2, reads DSGVTQTPKHLITATGQRVTLRCSPRSGDLSVYWYQQSLDQGLQFLIQYYNGEERAKGNILERFSAQQFPDLHSELNLSSLELGDSALYFCASSAPGTGGFSYGYTFGSGTRLTVV.

The V call is TRBV7-2, the J call TRBJ2-4, with D possibly matching TRBD2 (6 bases). The CDR3 sequence is 18 residues long. V lost 4 bases to trimming and J lost 0 bases, with 19 bases between them. Germline V gene lookup returns CDR1 SGHTA and CDR2 FQGNSA. The CDR3 DNA reads as TGTGCCAGCAGCTCGGGGGTGGGCCGAGCCGTAGCCAAAAACATTCAGTACTTC. It is translated as CASSSGVGRAVAKNIQYF.

This sequence joins TRBV30 and TRBJ2-7; D perhaps matches TRBD1 (6 bases). The germline CDR1 and CDR2 sequences are GTSNPN and SVGIG (reference sequence). The CDR3 is made up of 16 amino acids. Deletions cut 0 bases from V and 3 bases from J, with 18 bases between. CDR3 amino acids: CAWSVRTGSVHYEQYF. The CDR3 coding sequence is TGTGCCTGGAGTGTACGTACAGGGAGCGTCCACTACGAGCAGTACTTC.

In nucleotides, the CDR3 is TGTGCCAGCAGCAACGGGGGGAGAACTGAAGCTTTCTTT. Encoded protein: CASSNGGRTEAFF. The V gene is TRBV21-1, the J gene TRBJ1-1. TRBV21-1 is designated a pseudogene. The CDR3 extends over 13 amino acids.

The chain recombines TRBV7-2 with TRBJ2-2, with 11 bases aligning to TRBD2. The CDR3 runs 15 residues. Germline V gene data show CDR1 as SGHTA and CDR2 as FQGNSA. V lost 5 bases, J lost 5 bases, and 4 bases stayed unmatched. CDR3: CASSVLAGVTGELFF. The CDR3, as DNA: TGTGCCAGCAGCGTACTAGCGGGAGTGACCGGGGAGCTGTTTTTT.

This clone was counted between two and nine times. The chain employs TRBV5-4 and TRBJ2-7, with D unclear. The CDR3 covers 15 residues. Germline CDR1 is SGHNT and CDR2 is YYREEE (reference sequence). V was shortened by 0 bases and J by 1 base, with 11 bases between the two germline ends. The CDR3 nucleotides are TGTGCCAGCAGCTTGGTAGGCGGTACTTCCTACGAGCAGTACTTC. It yields the protein CASSLVGGTSYEQYF.

This clone was detected only a few times. The CDR3, as DNA: TGCGCCAGCAGTGAGTCGAGGCAGGGTGGGAATCAGCCCCAGCATTTT. Protein sequence: CASSESRQGGNQPQHF. V and J are TRBV10-2 and TRBJ1-5, with a possible D match to TRBD1 (5 bases). The CDR3 sequence is 16 residues long. V lost 0 bases and J lost 4, with 13 bases in between. Germline V gene lookup returns CDR1 WSHSY and CDR2 SAAADI.

The J gene is TRBJ2-7, the V gene TRBV7-9; D call uncertain. Germline-derived CDR1 and CDR2 are SEHNR and FQNEAQ (reference sequence). This CDR3 comprises 12 residues. Deletions cut 1 base from V and 4 bases from J, with 5 bases between. The CDR3 region is CASSLEQYEQYF. In DNA, the CDR3 is TGTGCCAGCAGCTTAGAACAGTACGAGCAGTACTTC.

The V gene is TRBV11-3, the J gene TRBJ2-3; TRBD1 is a possible D gene (5 bases). V was trimmed by 1 base and J by 4 bases, leaving 9 bases between them. This CDR3 spans 14 amino acids. Germline assignment: CDR1 SGHNT and CDR2 YENEEA. CDR3: CASSLGRASDTQYF. CDR3 nucleotide sequence: TGTGCCAGCAGCTTAGGCAGGGCCTCAGATACGCAGTATTTT.